The T cell receptor (beta chain) described here comes from a study of blood T cell repertoires in COVID-19. Method: immunoSEQ multiplex PCR; TCRdb's copy keeps in-frame clones and lacks some. The sample lists 70,000 to 85,000 clones, about 92% occurring once. CDR3 length: 15 residues. Germline-derived CDR1 and CDR2 are KGHSH and LQKENI. Trimming stripped 4 bases from V and 1 base from J, with 13 bases between. The rearrangement links TRBV18 to TRBJ1-1; perhaps TRBD1 as D (6 bases). The clonotype originates from a human donor in a cohort sampled during active COVID-19. Sequencing was performed on peripheral blood. The CDR3 is CASSQGPTGNTEAFF. CDR3 nucleotides: TGTGCCAGCTCACAGGGGCCGACAGGGAACACTGAAGCTTTCTTT.